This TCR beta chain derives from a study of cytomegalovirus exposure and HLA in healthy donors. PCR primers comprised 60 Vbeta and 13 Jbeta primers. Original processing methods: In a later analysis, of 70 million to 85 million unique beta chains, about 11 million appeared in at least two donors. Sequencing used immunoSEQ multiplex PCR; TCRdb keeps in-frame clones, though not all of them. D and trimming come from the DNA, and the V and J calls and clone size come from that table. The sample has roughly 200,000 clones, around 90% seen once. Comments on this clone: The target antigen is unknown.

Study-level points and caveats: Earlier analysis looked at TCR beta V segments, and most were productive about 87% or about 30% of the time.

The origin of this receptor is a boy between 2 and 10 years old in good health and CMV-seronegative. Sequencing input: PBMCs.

The CDR3 bases are TGTGCCAGCTCACCCGGGACAGAGCCCTACGAGCAGTACTTC. It yields the protein CASSPGTEPYEQYF. The chain has TRBV18 and TRBJ2-7; 7 bases match TRBD1. V lost 3 bases to trimming and J lost 2 bases; unmatched junction nucleotides: 4. Germline V gene lookup returns CDR1 KGHSH and CDR2 LQKENI. The CDR3 runs 14 residues.